This note documents a single T cell receptor beta chain sequence. The data are from a study of control samples from healthy donors and cancer patients. The assay was immunoSEQ multiplex PCR, and TCRdb's table has in-frame clones only and misses some. The data hold 150,000 or so clones, with around 93% observed a single time. This TCR came from a woman aged 60 to 75 in good health. The specimen sequenced was blood.

The CDR3 bases are TGTGCCAGCAGCTTAGGACAGATCATGAACACTGAAGCTTTCTTT. It yields the protein CASSLGQIMNTEAFF. The rearrangement links TRBV7-2 to TRBJ1-1, with D perhaps matching TRBD1 (5 bases). Trimming took 1 base from V and 0 from J, leaving 9 bases between them. CDR3 size: 15 residues. CDR1 is SGHTA and CDR2 is FQGNSA in the germline V gene.